This passage covers 5 T cell receptor beta chains from one sample sequenced in a study of identical twins. TCRdb analysed the 5' RACE reads with MiXCR anew, one entry per CDR3 protein. The repertoire holds 400,000 to 550,000 distinct CDR3 sequences, roughly 21% seen once, with roughly 0.9% in the top ten. These records were also assigned to another study, of T cells expressing NK-cell markers.

Sequencing used CD4+ T cells sorted from blood. Receptors were obtained from a woman under 30 in good health.

The sample holds many counts of this clonotype. CDR3 nucleotides: TGTGCCAGCAGTCCGACAGCTTATAGCAATCAGCCCCAGCATTTT. Translated, it gives CASSPTAYSNQPQHF. This chain connects TRBV6-1 to TRBJ1-5; possibly TRBD1 for D (5 bases). The V end was cut by 5 bases, the J end by 0 bases, with 11 bases between. Germline V lookup: CDR1 MNHNS, CDR2 SASEGT. The CDR3 covers 15 residues.

This clonotype has at least ten counts. The J gene is TRBJ1-1, the V gene TRBV12-3 or TRBV12-4; no clear D gene. The CDR3 length is 13 residues. The ends were cut back, 0 bases at V and 8 bases at J, with 10 bases in the middle. The chain's CDR3 is CASSLAVGIEAFF. CDR3 coding DNA: TGTGCCAGCAGTTTAGCTGTAGGGATAGAAGCTTTCTTT.

The chain couples TRBV20-1 to TRBJ2-3, with a tentative D call TRBD2 (6 bases). Germline assignment: CDR1 DFQATT and CDR2 SNEGSKA (reference sequence). V dropped 6 bases and J dropped 0 bases, with 13 bases sitting between them. This CDR3 contains 14 residues. CDR3 DNA sequence: TGCAGTGCCCTTGCGGGGACCAGCACAGATACGCAGTATTTT. Its translation: CSALAGTSTDTQYF.

This clonotype was observed a handful of times. The chain has TRBV7-9 and TRBJ2-7, with TRBD2 matching over 7 bases. The CDR3 extends over 13 amino acids. Looked up from germline, CDR1 is SEHNR and CDR2 is FQNEAQ (reference sequence). V gave up 3 bases and J gave up 4 bases; unmatched junction bases: 3. For the CDR3, the DNA is TGTGCCAGCAGCTTCGGGGGGTGGTACGAGCAGTACTTC. Protein sequence: CASSFGGWYEQYF.

A few counts support this clonotype. The chain recombines TRBV12-3 or TRBV12-4 with TRBJ1-1, with D uncertain. The ends were cut back, 6 bases at V and 6 bases at J, with 11 bases in the middle. This CDR3 is 12 amino acids long. The CDR3 loop reads CASRKDGPEAFF. CDR3 bases: TGTGCCAGCAGAAAAGACGGACCTGAAGCTTTCTTT.